Below are 12 T cell receptor beta chains sequenced from a single sample in a study of cytomegalovirus exposure and HLA in healthy donors (dated by TCRdb to 2016 to 2017). Library preparation used the immunoSEQ multiplex PCR assay. The multiplex PCR relied on a mix of 60 forward primers for TCR Vbeta segments and 13 reverse primers for TCR Jbeta segments. What TCRdb holds here is the immuneACCESS table cut down to in-frame rearrangements. Part of the clones is not present; checked against another copy, under half of the missing clones reflect an unresolved V gene, and the others are unexplained. This sample is represented by approximately 150,000 clones; roughly 84% of them were singletons. 2% to 2.5% of the sample lies in the top ten. Material: PBMCs. These receptors all stem from a boy aged 2 to 10 in good health and CMV-seronegative.

The genes are TRBV6-1 and TRBJ1-2, with a possible D match to TRBD1 (6 bases). CDR1 is MNHNS and CDR2 is SASEGT in the germline V gene. V lost 8 bases and J 4 bases, leaving 14 bases between the germline ends. This CDR3 comprises 13 residues. The CDR3 coding sequence is TGTGCCAGCGTTACAGGGCAAGTCTATGGCTACACCTTC. Its protein product is CASVTGQVYGYTF.

The CDR3 coding sequence is TGTGCCAGCAGCTTAGGGGCGCTGGGGGGGATCTCGGGCAATGAGCAGTTCTTC. It translates to CASSLGALGGISGNEQFF. The chain uses TRBV7-9 and TRBJ2-1, with TRBD2 identical over 7 bases. From germline, CDR1 is SEHNR and CDR2 FQNEAQ (reference sequence). This CDR3 contains 18 residues. The junction had 15 bases not matched to a gene; V was cut back by 1 base and J by 6 bases.

The genes are TRBV6-1 and TRBJ2-7; 8 bases are shared with TRBD1. This CDR3 is 14 amino acids long. V was pared by 4 bases and J by 2 bases, with 4 bases of the junction left unmatched. CDR1 MNHNS and CDR2 SASEGT come from the germline V gene. CDR3 region: CASSAGTGAYEQYF. DNA of the CDR3: TGTGCCAGCAGTGCCGGGACAGGCGCCTACGAGCAGTACTTC.

This chain joins TRBV6-5 and TRBJ2-1, with TRBD1 matching 10 bases. CDR1 MNHEY and CDR2 SVGAGI come from the germline V gene. V gave up 4 bases and J gave up 4 bases; unmatched junction bases: 7. This CDR3 has 16 amino acids. The CDR3 loop is CASSSFRDRGYNEQFF. DNA of the CDR3: TGTGCCAGCAGTTCGTTTCGGGACAGGGGTTACAATGAGCAGTTCTTC.

The V call is TRBV6-5, the J call TRBJ1-1; 9 nucleotides agree with TRBD1. Germline loops: CDR1 MNHEY, CDR2 SVGAGI. V trimming: 6 bases; J trimming: 5 bases; junction bases outside the gene matches: 4. The length of the CDR3 is 13 residues. CDR3: CASSRDRVTEAFF. DNA of the CDR3: TGTGCCAGCAGCCGGGACAGGGTGACTGAAGCTTTCTTT.

The chain uses TRBV5-4 and TRBJ1-3; TRBD1 aligns across 7 bases. This CDR3 has 15 amino acids. Germline trimming cut 0 bases from V and 0 bases from J; bases unmatched to any gene: 0. Germline V gene lookup returns CDR1 SGHNT and CDR2 YYREEE (reference sequence). CDR3 protein: CASSLAGGSGNTIYF. The DNA of the CDR3 is TGTGCCAGCAGCTTGGCAGGGGGCTCTGGAAACACCATATATTTT.

The chain has TRBV4-2 and TRBJ2-5; TRBD2 agrees at 10 bases. The end of the DNA aligns better with TRBJ2-7, so the J call may be wrong. Germline lookup yields CDR1 LGHNA and CDR2 YNFKEQ. This CDR3 has 18 residues. CDR3 bases: TGTGCCAGCAGCCAAGATCCCCCCGCTAGCGGGAGAGGCTACGAGCAGTACTTC. Translated: CASSQDPPASGRGYEQYF.

The rearrangement uses TRBV5-1 and TRBJ1-2, with TRBD1 identical over 8 bases. CDR3 length: 17 residues. V was pared by 0 bases and J by 10 bases, with 17 bases of the junction left unmatched. Germline CDR1 reads SGHRS; CDR2 reads YFSETQ. The CDR3 protein is CASSLAVGQGAILPYTF. The CDR3 nucleotides are TGCGCCAGCAGCTTGGCCGTCGGGCAGGGGGCGATCCTGCCCTACACCTTC.

The V and J genes are TRBV10-3 and TRBJ2-3; TRBD2 aligns across 12 bases. Germline V gives CDR1 ENHRY, CDR2 SYGVKD. This CDR3 is 17 amino acids long. V shed 6 bases, J shed 0 bases, and the junction held 7 bases outside the gene matches. The CDR3 loop reads CAISPGLAGTSTDTQYF. In DNA, the CDR3 is TGTGCCATCAGCCCGGGACTAGCGGGTACTAGCACAGATACGCAGTATTTT.

This clone showed up just once. This chain's CDR3 is CAISTGTEPYEQYF. The CDR3 DNA reads TGTGCCATCAGTACCGGGACAGAGCCGTACGAGCAGTACTTC. The V and J genes are TRBV10-3 and TRBJ2-7; 7 positions match TRBD1. Losses at the gene ends were 5 bases for V and 4 bases for J; bases not matched to a gene: 8. This CDR3 is 14 amino acids long. CDR1 ENHRY and CDR2 SYGVKD come from the germline V gene.

The V gene is TRBV7-8, the J gene TRBJ1-2; perhaps TRBD1 as D (5 bases). The CDR3 covers 16 residues. V lost 5 bases to trimming and J lost 6 bases, with 22 bases between them. The germline V gene has CDR1 SGHVS and CDR2 FQNEAQ. The CDR3 DNA follows: TGTGCCAGCAGCGAGCTTAGCTGGGTGGGAGGGGATGGCTACACCTTC. Protein sequence: CASSELSWVGGDGYTF.

The chain joins TRBV12-5 to TRBJ2-3; tentative D call: TRBD1 (6 bases). There are 14 residues in the CDR3. Trimming stripped 4 bases from V and 4 bases from J, with 12 bases between. Germline CDR1 is LGHNT and CDR2 is FRNRAP. Here the CDR3 reads CASGWTANADTQYF. In DNA form, the CDR3 reads TGTGCTAGTGGTTGGACAGCTAATGCAGATACGCAGTATTTT.